This T cell receptor beta chain was recovered during a study of CD8 T cells in ankylosing spondylitis. Findings and limits, study-wide: Disease-linked clones had a CD8+ phenotype and relatively low frequency in peripheral blood. Seemingly characteristic of ankylosing spondylitis blood was a TCR beta motif consisting of fewer than 10 highly homologous variants.

From the 5' RACE reads, TCRdb called clonotypes with MiXCR, one entry per CDR3 protein. In the table there are around 440,000 distinct CDR3 sequences, 15% to 20% of which are singletons. Points on this clonotype: The target antigen is unknown.

The TCR was taken from a male donor with ankylosing spondylitis. The sequencing input was blood, either unsorted or a sorted T cell fraction (not recorded which).

In DNA form, the CDR3 reads TGTGCCAGCAGCTTAAGGGGGGACCTCCAGGAAGAGACCCAGTACTTC. Its protein product is CASSLRGDLQEETQYF. The genes are TRBV7-8 and TRBJ2-5; possibly TRBD1 or TRBD2 for D (6 bases each). The germline V gene encodes CDR1 SGHVS and CDR2 FQNEAQ. The CDR3 spans 16 residues. With 2 bases removed from V and 3 bases from J, the gap between germline ends came to 16 bases.